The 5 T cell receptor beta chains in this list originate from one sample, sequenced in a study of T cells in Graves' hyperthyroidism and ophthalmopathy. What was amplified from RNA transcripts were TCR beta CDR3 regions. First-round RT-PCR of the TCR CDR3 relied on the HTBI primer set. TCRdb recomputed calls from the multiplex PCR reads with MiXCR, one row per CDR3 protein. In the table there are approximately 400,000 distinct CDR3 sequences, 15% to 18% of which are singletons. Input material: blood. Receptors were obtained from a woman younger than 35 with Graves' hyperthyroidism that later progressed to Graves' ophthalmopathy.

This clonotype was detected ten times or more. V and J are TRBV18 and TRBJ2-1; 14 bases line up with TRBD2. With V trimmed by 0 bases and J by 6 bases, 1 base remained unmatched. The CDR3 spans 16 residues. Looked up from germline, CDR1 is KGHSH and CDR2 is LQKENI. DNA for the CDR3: TGTGCCAGCTCACCACCGGGACTAGCGGGAGCCAATGAGCAGTTCTTC. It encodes CASSPPGLAGANEQFF.

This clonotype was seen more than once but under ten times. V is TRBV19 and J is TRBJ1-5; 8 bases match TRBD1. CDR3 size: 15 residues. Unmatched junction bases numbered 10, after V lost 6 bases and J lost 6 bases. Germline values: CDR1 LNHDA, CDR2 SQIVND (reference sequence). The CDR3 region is CASRKDRVVGQPQHF. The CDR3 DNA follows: TGTGCCAGTAGAAAGGACAGGGTCGTTGGTCAGCCCCAGCATTTT.

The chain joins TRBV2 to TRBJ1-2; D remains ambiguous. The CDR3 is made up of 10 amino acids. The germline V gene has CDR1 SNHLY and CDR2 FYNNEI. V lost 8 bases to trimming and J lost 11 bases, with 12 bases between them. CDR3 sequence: CASSGPSYTF. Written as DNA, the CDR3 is TGTGCCAGCTCCGGACCCTCATACACCTTC.

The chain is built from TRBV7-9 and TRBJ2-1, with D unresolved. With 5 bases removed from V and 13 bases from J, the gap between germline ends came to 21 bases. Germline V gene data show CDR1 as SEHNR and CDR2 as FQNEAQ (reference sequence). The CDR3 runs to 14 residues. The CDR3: CASSPPPTGLQQFF. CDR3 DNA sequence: TGTGCCAGCAGCCCCCCCCCGACCGGGCTACAACAGTTCTTC.

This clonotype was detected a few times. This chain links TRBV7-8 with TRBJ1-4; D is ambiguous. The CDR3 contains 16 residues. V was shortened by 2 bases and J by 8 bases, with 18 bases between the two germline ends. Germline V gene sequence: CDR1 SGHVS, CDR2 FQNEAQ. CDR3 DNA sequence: TGTGCCAGCAGCTTACGACCAGGCGGAGTAGAAGAAAAACTGTTTTTT. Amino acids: CASSLRPGGVEEKLFF.